This T cell receptor beta chain was sequenced during a study of beta chain features in type 1 diabetes. V gave up 0 bases and J gave up 0 bases; unmatched junction bases: 7. The CDR3 is 16 amino acids. In germline, CDR1 is GTSNPN, CDR2 SVGIG (reference sequence). The study reverse transcribed the entire isolated RNA, so it sequenced expressed TCRB transcripts. Sequencing used immunoSEQ multiplex PCR; TCRdb keeps in-frame clones, though not all of them. The sample has around 430,000 clones; about 32% are singletons. This clone has just a few counts. The clonotype was recovered from a man younger than 35 in good health. This sequence joins TRBV30 and TRBJ1-2; 7 positions agree with TRBD1. The sequenced sample was naive CD4+ T cells from blood. CDR3 DNA: TGTGCCTGGAGTGTACGGGGGACAGTAGCTAACTATGGCTACACCTTC. Its translation: CAWSVRGTVANYGYTF.